The clone carrying this T cell receptor (beta chain) was seen only a few times. Its antigen is not identified. The CDR3 contains 12 residues. Trimming took off 7 bases at V and 4 bases at J, with 8 bases between the two ends. This specimen comes from a study of T-cell memory formation after mild COVID-19. General study findings and limits: CD4+ contracting clones were mainly CM and EM; CD8+ ones, EMRA. Some responding clones appeared in pre-infection memory, suggesting cross-reactive memory joined. Day 15 to 85 contracting clones showed balanced CD4/CD8; day 15 to 37 expanders favored CD4+.

TCR alpha and TCR beta cDNA libraries carrying sample barcodes and UMIs came from 5'RACE with constant-segment primers. TCRdb redid the calling of the 5' RACE reads with MiXCR, one entry per CDR3 protein. The sample has over 150,000 distinct CDR3 sequences, roughly 23% seen once. The specimen was PBMCs or a T cell subset sorted from them (not recorded which). The clonotype originates from an adult woman who had mild COVID-19 (a few samples of this study predate the infection). Cell type and time point are not known. This chain uses TRBV12-3 or TRBV12-4 with TRBJ2-1; weak D call: TRBD2 (5 bases). The CDR3 nucleotides read TGTGCCAGCACGCCGGGGTACAATGAGCAGTTCTTC. It specifies CASTPGYNEQFF.